These T cell receptor beta chains were read from a single sample in a study of response to subunit inactivated influenza vaccine. Using its own MiXCR run on the RT-PCR reads, TCRdb lists one record per CDR3 protein. Among 300,000 to 350,000 distinct CDR3 sequences, roughly 22% were seen once, and the ten largest hold 10% to 13%. The material sequenced was PBMCs from blood, taken less than 22 months after vaccination. The receptors originated from a man aged 45 to 70 who received an inactivated influenza vaccine. Both conserved end residues are part of each CDR3. The D gene is left open where the match is weak. Expanded clones get a size class; other rows say once, few or many, or leave the size out.

clone size: few
J gene: TRBJ2-5
V gene: TRBV4-1
D gene: TRBD1
CDR3 DNA: TGCGCCAGCAGCCACTTGGGGACAGAGCAAGAGACCCAGTACTTC
CDR3 protein: CASSHLGTEQETQYF

clone size: -
J gene: TRBJ1-1
V gene: TRBV12-3/TRBV12-4
D gene: -
CDR3 DNA: TGTGCCAGCAGCTCGCTACCCATGGCTCTCCACACTGAAGCTTTCTTT
CDR3 protein: CASSSLPMALHTEAFF

clone size: -
J gene: TRBJ2-5
V gene: TRBV6-6
D gene: -
CDR3 DNA: TGTGCCAGCCGGGGGTTAGAGACCCAGTACTTC
CDR3 protein: CASRGLETQYF

clone size: few
J gene: TRBJ1-2
V gene: TRBV9
D gene: -
CDR3 DNA: TGTGCCAGCAGCGTGGAGGTGGAGGTTGGCTACACCTTC
CDR3 protein: CASSVEVEVGYTF

clone size: many
J gene: TRBJ1-2
V gene: TRBV6-5
D gene: TRBD1
CDR3 DNA: TGTGCCAGCAGTTACTCCGATCCCGGACAGGGCGATGGCTACACCTTC
CDR3 protein: CASSYSDPGQGDGYTF

clone size: -
J gene: TRBJ2-1
V gene: TRBV27
D gene: TRBD2
CDR3 DNA: TGTGCCAGCAGTTTATCTGGCCGGCGGCCGGCTAGCGGGAGGGCCTGGTATACGAATGAGCAGTTCTTC
CDR3 protein: CASSLSGRRPASGRAWYTNEQFF

clone size: -
J gene: TRBJ2-5
V gene: TRBV20-1
D gene: TRBD2
CDR3 DNA: TGCAGTGCTAGTGGGGGGGTCTACTTAGAGACCCAGTACTTC
CDR3 protein: CSASGGVYLETQYF

clone size: many
J gene: TRBJ1-2
V gene: TRBV7-9
D gene: -
CDR3 DNA: TGTGCCAGCAGCGCAAGAGGTGCGGGTGGCTACACCTTC
CDR3 protein: CASSARGAGGYTF

clone size: -
J gene: TRBJ2-7
V gene: TRBV20-1
D gene: -
CDR3 DNA: TGCAGTGCTAGTGCGAGGGCCCACAGCTCCTACGAGCAGTACTTC
CDR3 protein: CSASARAHSSYEQYF

clone size: -
J gene: TRBJ1-3
V gene: TRBV5-1
D gene: -
CDR3 DNA: TGCGCCAGCAGCTCCGGGACTGCACGCTCTGGAAACACCATATATTTT
CDR3 protein: CASSSGTARSGNTIYF

clone size: few
J gene: TRBJ1-5
V gene: TRBV20-1
D gene: -
CDR3 DNA: TGCAGTGCTAGAGTAAACGACGGCTATAGCAATCAGCCCCAGCATTTT
CDR3 protein: CSARVNDGYSNQPQHF

clone size: -
J gene: TRBJ1-1
V gene: TRBV7-9
D gene: -
CDR3 DNA: TGTGCCAGCAGCCAGGAACCCGACAGTAGGGCTTTCTTT
CDR3 protein: CASSQEPDSRAFF

clone size: few
J gene: TRBJ1-4
V gene: TRBV12-3/TRBV12-4
D gene: -
CDR3 DNA: TGTGCCAGCAGTTTACGACGAGTCAATGAAAAACTGTTTTTT
CDR3 protein: CASSLRRVNEKLFF

clone size: -
J gene: TRBJ2-1
V gene: TRBV10-3
D gene: TRBD1
CDR3 DNA: TGTGCCATCAGTGAGAAGACAGGGGAGTACAATGAGCAGTTCTTC
CDR3 protein: CAISEKTGEYNEQFF

clone size: -
J gene: TRBJ1-6
V gene: TRBV4-3
D gene: -
CDR3 DNA: TGCGCCAGCAGCCAAGATCCCTTAAGCTCCTATAATTCACCCCTCCACTTT
CDR3 protein: CASSQDPLSSYNSPLHF

clone size: many
J gene: TRBJ1-5
V gene: TRBV3-1
D gene: -
CDR3 DNA: TGTGCCAGCAGCCAAGCAGGGCGGATCGATCAGCCCCAGCATTTT
CDR3 protein: CASSQAGRIDQPQHF

clone size: -
J gene: TRBJ1-6
V gene: TRBV27
D gene: -
CDR3 DNA: TGTGCCAGCAGTTTGACGGGGCCCTCACTCCTCCACTTT
CDR3 protein: CASSLTGPSLLHF

clone size: once
J gene: TRBJ2-3
V gene: TRBV11-2
D gene: -
CDR3 DNA: TGTGCCAGCAGCTTAGCACAGGGTGAGACAGATACGCAGTATTTT
CDR3 protein: CASSLAQGETDTQYF

clone size: few
J gene: TRBJ1-1
V gene: TRBV4-1
D gene: -
CDR3 DNA: TGCGCCAGCAGCCAAGATTTGGGACCAACAAACACTGAAGCTTTCTTT
CDR3 protein: CASSQDLGPTNTEAFF

clone size: few
J gene: TRBJ1-4
V gene: TRBV12-3/TRBV12-4
D gene: -
CDR3 DNA: TGTGCCAGCAGTTTAGGCCAGGGAAGAAATGAAAAACTGTTTTTT
CDR3 protein: CASSLGQGRNEKLFF

clone size: -
J gene: TRBJ2-7
V gene: TRBV7-2
D gene: -
CDR3 DNA: TGTGCCAGCAGCTCGACACTATACGAGCAGTACTTC
CDR3 protein: CASSSTLYEQYF

clone size: few
J gene: TRBJ2-2
V gene: TRBV20-1
D gene: TRBD1
CDR3 DNA: TGCAGTGCTCCGACAGGGGGTGACGGGGAGCTGTTTTTT
CDR3 protein: CSAPTGGDGELFF

clone size: few
J gene: TRBJ1-4
V gene: TRBV29-1
D gene: -
CDR3 DNA: TGCAGCGTGGGACGACAAGAAAAACTGTTTTTT
CDR3 protein: CSVGRQEKLFF

clone size: -
J gene: TRBJ1-3
V gene: TRBV6-1
D gene: -
CDR3 DNA: TGTGCCAGCAGGCCAGGGTACTCTGGAAACACCATATATTTT
CDR3 protein: CASRPGYSGNTIYF

clone size: -
J gene: TRBJ2-1
V gene: TRBV5-1
D gene: -
CDR3 DNA: TGCGCCAGCAGCTTAGACAGTGGCAATGAGCAGTTCTTC
CDR3 protein: CASSLDSGNEQFF

clone size: -
J gene: TRBJ1-5
V gene: TRBV12-3/TRBV12-4
D gene: -
CDR3 DNA: TGTGCCAGCAGTTTCCGACGGTATCAGCCCCAGCATTTT
CDR3 protein: CASSFRRYQPQHF

clone size: few
J gene: TRBJ1-1
V gene: TRBV5-1
D gene: TRBD1
CDR3 DNA: TGCGCCAGCAACCGGGACAGTTTTTCTGAAGCTTTCTTT
CDR3 protein: CASNRDSFSEAFF

clone size: many
J gene: TRBJ1-5
V gene: TRBV5-1
D gene: -
CDR3 DNA: TGCGCCAGCAGCTTGGACGGACAGATAAATCAGCCCCAGCATTTT
CDR3 protein: CASSLDGQINQPQHF

clone size: many
J gene: TRBJ1-1
V gene: TRBV4-1
D gene: -
CDR3 DNA: TGCGCCAGCAGCCAGCTACTTCTTCGGGGGGGGCAGAACACTGAAGCTTTCTTT
CDR3 protein: CASSQLLLRGGQNTEAFF

clone size: -
J gene: TRBJ2-2
V gene: TRBV5-5
D gene: -
CDR3 DNA: TGTGCCAGCAGCTGGGGAGACACTACCGGCGGGGAGCTGTTTTTT
CDR3 protein: CASSWGDTTGGELFF

clone size: many
J gene: TRBJ2-7
V gene: TRBV18
D gene: -
CDR3 DNA: TGTGCCAGCTCACCGGCTCACGGTCCCTACGAGCAGTACTTC
CDR3 protein: CASSPAHGPYEQYF

clone size: few
J gene: TRBJ2-7
V gene: TRBV20-1
D gene: TRBD2
CDR3 DNA: TGCAGTGCCAGGACTAGCGGGGGCTACGAGCAGTACTTC
CDR3 protein: CSARTSGGYEQYF

clone size: -
J gene: TRBJ1-6
V gene: TRBV6-5
D gene: -
CDR3 DNA: TGTGCCAGCAGTTACGTCCAGGCTGCTAATTCACCCCTCCACTTT
CDR3 protein: CASSYVQAANSPLHF

clone size: -
J gene: TRBJ2-3
V gene: TRBV6-2/TRBV6-3
D gene: -
CDR3 DNA: TGTGCCAGCAGTTATGTTTTCGGCACAGATACGCAGTATTTT
CDR3 protein: CASSYVFGTDTQYF

clone size: -
J gene: TRBJ2-5
V gene: TRBV11-3
D gene: -
CDR3 DNA: TGTGCCAGCAGCTCCGGTCTAGCGTCGTCAGAGACCCAGTACTTC
CDR3 protein: CASSSGLASSETQYF

clone size: many
J gene: TRBJ2-2
V gene: TRBV29-1
D gene: -
CDR3 DNA: TGCAGCGTTGGGACCCCCGGTCACACCGGGGAGCTGTTTTTT
CDR3 protein: CSVGTPGHTGELFF

clone size: few
J gene: TRBJ2-1
V gene: TRBV12-3/TRBV12-4
D gene: TRBD1
CDR3 DNA: TGTGCCAGCGCCGAGGCGGGACAGGGATTTGAGCAGTTCTTC
CDR3 protein: CASAEAGQGFEQFF

clone size: -
J gene: TRBJ2-7
V gene: TRBV7-9
D gene: -
CDR3 DNA: TGTGCCAGCAGCTTCCAGGCCTCCTACGAGCAGTACTTC
CDR3 protein: CASSFQASYEQYF

clone size: -
J gene: TRBJ2-3
V gene: TRBV28
D gene: TRBD2
CDR3 DNA: TGTGCTACAAGCCCTTGGCGGGAGGGCCTGGGTCCAGATACGCAGTATTTT
CDR3 protein: CATSPWREGLGPDTQYF

clone size: few
J gene: TRBJ2-7
V gene: TRBV6-5
D gene: TRBD2
CDR3 DNA: TGTGCCAGCAGTTACACAAGACTAGCGGGGCAATACGAGCAGTACTTC
CDR3 protein: CASSYTRLAGQYEQYF

clone size: -
J gene: TRBJ1-5
V gene: TRBV4-1
D gene: -
CDR3 DNA: TGCGCCAGCAGCCCGGAATCCCCCAGGGGCAATCAGCCCCAGCATTTT
CDR3 protein: CASSPESPRGNQPQHF

clone size: few
J gene: TRBJ1-2
V gene: TRBV19
D gene: TRBD1
CDR3 DNA: TGTGCCAGTAGTACCCTGGGACAGGATGCCTACTATGGCTACACCTTC
CDR3 protein: CASSTLGQDAYYGYTF

clone size: -
J gene: TRBJ1-5
V gene: TRBV28
D gene: -
CDR3 DNA: TGTGCCACCCAGCGGGCAGAATTTGTGCCCCAGCATTTT
CDR3 protein: CATQRAEFVPQHF

clone size: many
J gene: TRBJ1-1
V gene: TRBV5-1
D gene: -
CDR3 DNA: TGCGCCAGCAGCCCAAGGACACCGTACACTGAAGCTTTCTTT
CDR3 protein: CASSPRTPYTEAFF

clone size: -
J gene: TRBJ1-2
V gene: TRBV12-3/TRBV12-4
D gene: -
CDR3 DNA: TGTGCCAGCAGTTTTGGAGGCGGGACTTTGGGTGGCTACACCTTC
CDR3 protein: CASSFGGGTLGGYTF

clone size: -
J gene: TRBJ1-6
V gene: TRBV7-9
D gene: -
CDR3 DNA: TGTGCCAGCAGCTCGCCGGGTAGTGGTAATTCACCCCTCCACTTT
CDR3 protein: CASSSPGSGNSPLHF

clone size: -
J gene: TRBJ2-5
V gene: TRBV11-2
D gene: TRBD2
CDR3 DNA: TGTGCCAGCAGCTCCGGCCCCCAACTAGCGGGACAAGAGACCCAGTACTTC
CDR3 protein: CASSSGPQLAGQETQYF

clone size: few
J gene: TRBJ1-6
V gene: TRBV5-1
D gene: -
CDR3 DNA: TGCGCCAGCAGCTTGTCAGATGCTTCACCCCTCCACTTT
CDR3 protein: CASSLSDASPLHF

clone size: -
J gene: TRBJ1-3
V gene: TRBV7-2
D gene: TRBD1
CDR3 DNA: TGTGCCAGCAGCTTACTAACGGGACAGAGCTCTGGAAACACCATATATTTT
CDR3 protein: CASSLLTGQSSGNTIYF

clone size: few
J gene: TRBJ1-2
V gene: TRBV12-3/TRBV12-4
D gene: -
CDR3 DNA: TGTGCCAGCAGTAAGTTGAACTATGGCTACACCTTC
CDR3 protein: CASSKLNYGYTF

clone size: -
J gene: TRBJ2-4
V gene: TRBV12-3/TRBV12-4
D gene: -
CDR3 DNA: TGTGCCAGCAGTTTCGGAGGGACAGCCAAAAACATTCAGTACTTC
CDR3 protein: CASSFGGTAKNIQYF

clone size: -
J gene: TRBJ1-4
V gene: TRBV12-3/TRBV12-4
D gene: TRBD1
CDR3 DNA: TGTGCCACCTCGACAGGGGGAACTAATGAAAAACTGTTTTTT
CDR3 protein: CATSTGGTNEKLFF

clone size: once
J gene: TRBJ2-1
V gene: TRBV15
D gene: -
CDR3 DNA: TGTGCCACCAGCAGAGATCAAGCAGGCTACAATGAGCAGTTCTTC
CDR3 protein: CATSRDQAGYNEQFF

clone size: few
J gene: TRBJ1-2
V gene: TRBV7-9
D gene: -
CDR3 DNA: TGTGCCAGCAGCTACCAAAGGGAAGGCTACACCTTC
CDR3 protein: CASSYQREGYTF

clone size: -
J gene: TRBJ1-3
V gene: TRBV7-9
D gene: -
CDR3 DNA: TGTGCCAGCAGCATGCTAGGGGGGACCTCTGGAAACACCATATATTTT
CDR3 protein: CASSMLGGTSGNTIYF

clone size: -
J gene: TRBJ1-5
V gene: TRBV6-1
D gene: TRBD1
CDR3 DNA: TGTGCCAGCAGTGAAGTAGGGACAGGGTTCGGCAATCAGCCCCAGCATTTT
CDR3 protein: CASSEVGTGFGNQPQHF

clone size: -
J gene: TRBJ2-7
V gene: TRBV7-2
D gene: -
CDR3 DNA: TGTGCCAGCAGCTTAGGTCCGGCATCCTACGAGCAGTACTTC
CDR3 protein: CASSLGPASYEQYF

clone size: -
J gene: TRBJ2-2
V gene: TRBV15
D gene: TRBD1
CDR3 DNA: TGTGCCACCAGGAAATTCGGACAGGGATCCGGGGAGCTGTTTTTT
CDR3 protein: CATRKFGQGSGELFF

clone size: few
J gene: TRBJ1-3
V gene: TRBV12-3/TRBV12-4
D gene: -
CDR3 DNA: TGTGCCAGCATAAGGAGAGTTGGGTCTGGAAACACCATATATTTT
CDR3 protein: CASIRRVGSGNTIYF